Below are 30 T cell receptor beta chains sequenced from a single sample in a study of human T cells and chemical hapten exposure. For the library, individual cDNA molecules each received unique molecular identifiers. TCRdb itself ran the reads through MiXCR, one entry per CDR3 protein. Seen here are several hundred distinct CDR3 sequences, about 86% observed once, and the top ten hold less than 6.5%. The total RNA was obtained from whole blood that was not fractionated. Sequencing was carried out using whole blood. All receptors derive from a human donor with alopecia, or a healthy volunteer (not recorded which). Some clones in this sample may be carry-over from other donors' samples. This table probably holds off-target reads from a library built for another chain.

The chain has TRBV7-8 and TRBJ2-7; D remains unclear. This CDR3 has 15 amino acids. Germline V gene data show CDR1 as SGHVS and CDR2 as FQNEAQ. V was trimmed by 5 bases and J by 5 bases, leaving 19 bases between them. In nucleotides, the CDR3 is TGTGCCAGCAGCCATAGGCCAGCCACTCTAGACGAGCAGTACTTC. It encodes CASSHRPATLDEQYF.

The CDR3 region is CASSADSSGANVLTF. CDR3 DNA: TGTGCCAGCAGTGCGGACAGCTCTGGGGCCAACGTCCTGACTTTC. The J gene is TRBJ2-6, the V gene TRBV6-2 or TRBV6-3, with D tentatively TRBD1 (6 bases). Trimming removed 5 bases at V and 0 bases at J, with 8 bases between. CDR1 is MNHEY and CDR2 is SVGEGT in the germline V gene. The CDR3 spans 15 residues.

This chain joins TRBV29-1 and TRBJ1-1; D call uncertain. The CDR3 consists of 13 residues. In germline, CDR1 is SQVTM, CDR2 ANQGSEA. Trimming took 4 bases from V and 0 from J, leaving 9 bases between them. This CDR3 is CSVGGRLNTEAFF. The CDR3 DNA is TGCAGCGTTGGAGGACGTTTGAACACTGAAGCTTTCTTT.

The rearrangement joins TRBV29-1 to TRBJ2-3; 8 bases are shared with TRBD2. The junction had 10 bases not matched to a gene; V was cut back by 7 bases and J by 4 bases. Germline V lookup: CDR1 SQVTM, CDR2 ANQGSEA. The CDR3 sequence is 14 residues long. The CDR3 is CSAAGLAPSDTQYF. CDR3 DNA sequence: TGCAGCGCTGCCGGACTAGCTCCTTCAGATACGCAGTATTTT.

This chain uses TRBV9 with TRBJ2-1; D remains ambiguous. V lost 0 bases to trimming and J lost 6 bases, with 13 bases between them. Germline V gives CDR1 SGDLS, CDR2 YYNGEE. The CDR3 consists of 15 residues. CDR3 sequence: CASSVATFGPNEQFF. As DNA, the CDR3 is TGTGCCAGCAGCGTAGCTACATTCGGGCCCAATGAGCAGTTCTTC.

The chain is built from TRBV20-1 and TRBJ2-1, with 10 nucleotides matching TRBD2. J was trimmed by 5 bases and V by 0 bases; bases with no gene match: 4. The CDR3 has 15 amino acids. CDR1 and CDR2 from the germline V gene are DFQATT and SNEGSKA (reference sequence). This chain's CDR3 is CSARDPTSGNNEQFF. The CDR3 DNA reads TGCAGTGCTAGAGATCCCACTAGCGGGAACAATGAGCAGTTCTTC.

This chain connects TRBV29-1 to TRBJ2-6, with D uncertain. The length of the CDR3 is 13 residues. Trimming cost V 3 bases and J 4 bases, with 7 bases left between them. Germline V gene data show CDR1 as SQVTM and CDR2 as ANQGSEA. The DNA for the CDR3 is TGCAGCGTTGAGGGGTCAGGGGCCAACGTCCTGACTTTC. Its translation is CSVEGSGANVLTF. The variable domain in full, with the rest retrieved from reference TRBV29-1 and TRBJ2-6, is SAVISQKPSRDICQRGTSLTIQCQVDSQVTMMFWYRQQPGQSLTLIATANQGSEATYESGFVIDKFPISRPNLTFSTLTVSNMSPEDSSIYLCSVEGSGANVLTFGAGSRLTVL.

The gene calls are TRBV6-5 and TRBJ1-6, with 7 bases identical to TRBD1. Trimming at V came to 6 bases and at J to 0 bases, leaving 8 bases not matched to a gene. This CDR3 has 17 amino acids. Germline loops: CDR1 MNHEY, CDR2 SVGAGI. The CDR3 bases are TGTGCCAGCAGGGGGGACAGACAGAGCTCCTATAATTCACCCCTCCACTTT. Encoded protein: CASRGDRQSSYNSPLHF.

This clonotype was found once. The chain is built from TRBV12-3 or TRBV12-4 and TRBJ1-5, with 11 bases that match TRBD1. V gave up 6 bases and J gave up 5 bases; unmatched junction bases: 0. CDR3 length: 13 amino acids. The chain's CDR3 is CASRGQGDQPQHF. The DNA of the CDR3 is TGTGCCAGCAGGGGACAGGGGGATCAGCCCCAGCATTTT.

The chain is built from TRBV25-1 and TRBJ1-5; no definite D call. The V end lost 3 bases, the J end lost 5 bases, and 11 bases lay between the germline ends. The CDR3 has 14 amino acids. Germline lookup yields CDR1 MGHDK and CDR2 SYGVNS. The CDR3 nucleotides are TGTGCCAGCAGTGACGGGTACTTGGATCAGCCCCAGCATTTT. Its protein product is CASSDGYLDQPQHF.

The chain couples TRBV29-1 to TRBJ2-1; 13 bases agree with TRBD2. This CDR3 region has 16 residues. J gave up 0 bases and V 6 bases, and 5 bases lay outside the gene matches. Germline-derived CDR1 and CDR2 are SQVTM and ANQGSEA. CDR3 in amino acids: CSVRGLAGSSYNEQFF. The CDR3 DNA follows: TGCAGCGTGAGGGGACTAGCGGGGAGCTCCTACAATGAGCAGTTCTTC.

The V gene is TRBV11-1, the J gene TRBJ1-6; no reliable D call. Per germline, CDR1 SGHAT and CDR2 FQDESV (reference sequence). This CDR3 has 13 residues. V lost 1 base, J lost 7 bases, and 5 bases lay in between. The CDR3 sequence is CASSLGQNSPLHF. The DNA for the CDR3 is TGTGCCAGCAGCTTAGGACAAAATTCACCCCTCCACTTT.

The CDR3 region has the DNA TGTGCCAGCAGCTTAGGCCCCCCGACAGCCGGCTATAATTCACCCCTCCACTTT. Its translation: CASSLGPPTAGYNSPLHF. The chain employs TRBV11-2 and TRBJ1-6; tentative D call: TRBD1 (5 bases). The CDR3 extends over 18 amino acids. Trimming left V 1 base short and J 3 bases short, with 16 bases between. Germline CDR1 and CDR2: SGHAT and FQNNGV.

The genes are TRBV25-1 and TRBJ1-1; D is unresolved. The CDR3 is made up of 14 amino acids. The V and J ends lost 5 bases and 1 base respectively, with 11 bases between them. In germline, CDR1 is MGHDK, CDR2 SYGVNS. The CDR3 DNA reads TGTGCCAGCAGTTATGGCACCCCGAACACTGAAGCTTTCTTT. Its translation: CASSYGTPNTEAFF. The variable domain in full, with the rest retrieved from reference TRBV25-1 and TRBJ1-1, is EADIYQTPRYLVIGTGKKITLECSQTMGHDKMYWYQQDPGMELHLIHYSYGVNSTEKGDLSSESTVSRIRTEHFPLTLESARPSHTSQYLCASSYGTPNTEAFFGQGTRLTVV.

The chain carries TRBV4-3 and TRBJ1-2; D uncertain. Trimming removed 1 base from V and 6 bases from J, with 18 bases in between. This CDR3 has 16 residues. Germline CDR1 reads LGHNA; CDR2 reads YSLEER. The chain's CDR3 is CASSQAMGGKNDGYTF. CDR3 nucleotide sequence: TGCGCCAGCAGCCAAGCTATGGGAGGGAAGAACGATGGCTACACCTTC.

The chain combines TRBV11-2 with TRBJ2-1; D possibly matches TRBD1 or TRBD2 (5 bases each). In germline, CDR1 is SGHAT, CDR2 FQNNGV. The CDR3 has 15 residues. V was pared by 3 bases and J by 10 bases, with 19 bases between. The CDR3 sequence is CASSFAPIIGDEQFF. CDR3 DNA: TGTGCCAGCAGCTTCGCCCCGATCATAGGGGACGAGCAGTTCTTC.

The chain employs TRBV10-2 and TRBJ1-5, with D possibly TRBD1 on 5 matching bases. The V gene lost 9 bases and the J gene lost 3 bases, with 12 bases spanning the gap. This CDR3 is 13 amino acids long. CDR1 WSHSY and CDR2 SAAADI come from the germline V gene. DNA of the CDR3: TGCGCCAGTTCAGACAGTTACAATCAGCCCCAGCATTTT. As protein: CASSDSYNQPQHF.

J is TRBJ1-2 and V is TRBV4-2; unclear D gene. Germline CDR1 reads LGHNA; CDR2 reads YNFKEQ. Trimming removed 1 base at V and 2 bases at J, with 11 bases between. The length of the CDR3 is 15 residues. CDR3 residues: CASSQATDLNYGYTF. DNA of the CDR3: TGTGCCAGCAGCCAAGCTACAGACTTAAACTATGGCTACACCTTC.

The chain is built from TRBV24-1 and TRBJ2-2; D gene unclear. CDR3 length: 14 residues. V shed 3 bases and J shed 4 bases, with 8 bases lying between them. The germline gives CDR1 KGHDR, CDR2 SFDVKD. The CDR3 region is CATSDPDGTGELFF. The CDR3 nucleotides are TGTGCCACCAGTGATCCGGACGGCACCGGGGAGCTGTTTTTT.

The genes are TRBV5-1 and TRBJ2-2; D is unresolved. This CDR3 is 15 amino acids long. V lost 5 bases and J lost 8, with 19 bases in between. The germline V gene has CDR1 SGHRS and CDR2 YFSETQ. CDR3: CASSPYSDIFGELFF. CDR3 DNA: TGCGCCAGCAGTCCCTACTCCGACATATTTGGGGAGCTGTTTTTT.

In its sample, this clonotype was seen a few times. The CDR3 protein is CASSPSTDTQYF. The CDR3, as DNA: TGTGCCAGCAGCCCCAGCACAGATACGCAGTATTTT. This chain joins TRBV7-2 and TRBJ2-3; D is uncertain. Trimming removed 5 bases at V and 0 bases at J, with 3 bases between. The CDR3 totals 12 residues. CDR1 and CDR2 (germline): SGHTA, FQGNSA.

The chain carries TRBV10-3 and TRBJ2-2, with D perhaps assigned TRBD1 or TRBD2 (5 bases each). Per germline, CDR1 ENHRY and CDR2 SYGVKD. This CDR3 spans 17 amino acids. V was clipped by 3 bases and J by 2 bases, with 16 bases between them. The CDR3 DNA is TGTGCCATCAGTGAAAATCTTTCGGGACCTAACACCGGGGAGCTGTTTTTT. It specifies CAISENLSGPNTGELFF.

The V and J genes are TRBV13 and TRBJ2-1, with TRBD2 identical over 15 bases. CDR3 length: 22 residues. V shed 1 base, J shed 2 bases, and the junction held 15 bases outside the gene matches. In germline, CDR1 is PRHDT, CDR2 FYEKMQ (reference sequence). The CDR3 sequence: CASSLVGLLGTSGRFPYNEQFF. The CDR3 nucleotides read TGTGCCAGCAGCTTAGTGGGACTCCTCGGGACTAGCGGGAGGTTCCCCTACAATGAGCAGTTCTTC.

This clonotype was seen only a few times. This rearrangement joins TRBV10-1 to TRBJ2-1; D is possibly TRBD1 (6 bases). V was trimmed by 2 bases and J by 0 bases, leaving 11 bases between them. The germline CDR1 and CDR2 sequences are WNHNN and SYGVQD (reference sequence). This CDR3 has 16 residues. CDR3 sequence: CASSERTERSYNEQFF. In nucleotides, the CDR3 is TGCGCCAGCAGTGAGAGGACAGAGCGCTCCTACAATGAGCAGTTCTTC.

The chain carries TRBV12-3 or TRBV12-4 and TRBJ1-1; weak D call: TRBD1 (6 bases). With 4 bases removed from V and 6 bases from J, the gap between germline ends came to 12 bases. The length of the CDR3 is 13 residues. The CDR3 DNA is TGTGCCAGCAGTTCCACAGGGTCCCCTGAAGCTTTCTTT. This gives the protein CASSSTGSPEAFF.

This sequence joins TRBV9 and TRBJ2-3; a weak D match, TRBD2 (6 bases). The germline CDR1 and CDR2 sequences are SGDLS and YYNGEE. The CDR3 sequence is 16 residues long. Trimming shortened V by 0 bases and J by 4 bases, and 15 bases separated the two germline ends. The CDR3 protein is CASSVANGGPADTQYF. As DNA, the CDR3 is TGTGCCAGCAGCGTAGCTAACGGAGGGCCAGCAGATACGCAGTATTTT.

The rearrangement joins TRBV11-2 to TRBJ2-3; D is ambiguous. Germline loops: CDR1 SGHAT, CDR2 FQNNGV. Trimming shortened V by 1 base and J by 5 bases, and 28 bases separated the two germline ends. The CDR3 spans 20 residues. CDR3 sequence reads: CASSLVEGSSGTARGDTQYF. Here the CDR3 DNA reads TGTGCCAGCAGCTTAGTTGAAGGTTCATCGGGCACGGCGCGAGGAGATACGCAGTATTTT.

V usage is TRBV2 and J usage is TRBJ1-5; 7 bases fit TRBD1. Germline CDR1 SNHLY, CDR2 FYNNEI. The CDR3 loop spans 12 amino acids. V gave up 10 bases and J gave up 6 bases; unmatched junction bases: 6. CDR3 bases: TGTGCCACGGGACAGCGAGGTCAGCCCCAGCATTTT. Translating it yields CATGQRGQPQHF.

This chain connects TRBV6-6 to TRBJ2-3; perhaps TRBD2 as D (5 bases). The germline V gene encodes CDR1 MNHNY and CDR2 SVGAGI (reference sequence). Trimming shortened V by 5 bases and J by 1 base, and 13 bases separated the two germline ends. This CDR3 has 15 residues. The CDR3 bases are TGTGCCAGCAGTACCCAGAGAGCGGGCACAGATACGCAGTATTTT. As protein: CASSTQRAGTDTQYF.

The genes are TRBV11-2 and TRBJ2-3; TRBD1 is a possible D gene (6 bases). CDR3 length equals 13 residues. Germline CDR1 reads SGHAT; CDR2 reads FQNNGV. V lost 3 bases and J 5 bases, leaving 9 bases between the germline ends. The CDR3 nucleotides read TGTGCCAGCAGCTTCAGGGGTGAAGATACGCAGTATTTT. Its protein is CASSFRGEDTQYF.